Only a few counts were recorded for the clone carrying this T cell receptor (beta chain). Its antigen is as yet unknown. This entry is derived from a study of cytomegalovirus exposure and HLA in healthy donors. General study results and limits: Among TCR beta chains, those listed as cytomegalovirus-associated numbered some 170. Judged likely to be a sequencing artifact was a cluster of highly shared sequence variants.

Despite likely unrecorded immune exposures, the donors were nominally healthy at the time of sampling. The PCR made use of 60 Vbeta and 13 Jbeta primers. Data came from immunoSEQ multiplex PCR; TCRdb stores just in-frame clones and leaves some out. The sample carries 110,000 or so clones, 60% to 80% recorded once. The CDR3 contains 15 residues. The junction had 3 bases not matched to a gene; V was cut back by 4 bases and J by 5 bases. Germline CDR1 and CDR2: KGHSH and LQKENI. Sequencing input: PBMCs. The TCR was taken from a man younger than 30 in good health and CMV-seropositive. The rearrangement uses TRBV18 and TRBJ2-2; 11 bases map to TRBD1. CDR3 protein: CASSLGQGATGELFF. CDR3 sequence (DNA): TGTGCCAGCTCACTCGGACAGGGGGCGACCGGGGAGCTGTTTTTT.